A single sample is the source of the 24 T cell receptor beta chains below, sequenced in a study of T cells in tumors after PD-1 blockade. Sequencing used immunoSEQ multiplex PCR; TCRdb keeps in-frame clones, though not all of them. The sample has roughly 50,000 clones, more than 65% seen once. This specimen was PBMCs, taken before anti-PD-1 treatment. The receptors here all came from a human donor with basal cell carcinoma.

The chain has TRBV3-1 (or the pseudogene TRBV3-2) and TRBJ2-7, with a possible D match to TRBD1 (5 bases). Germline V gives CDR1 LGHDT, CDR2 YNNKEL (reference sequence). V gave up 5 bases and J gave up 4 bases, with 12 bases separating them. The CDR3 is 13 amino acids. DNA of the CDR3: TGTGCCAGCAGCATTGACAGTCGTTACGAGCAGTACTTC. Protein sequence: CASSIDSRYEQYF.

The rearrangement joins TRBV25-1 to TRBJ2-5; 11 positions agree with TRBD2. V was clipped by 5 bases and J by 2 bases; unmatched bases: 7. The CDR3 runs 16 residues. Germline V CDR1 and CDR2: MGHDK, SYGVNS. In DNA form, the CDR3 reads TGTGCCAGCAGTAAGCTAGCGGGGGGCCTTCAAGAGACCCAGTACTTC. Protein product: CASSKLAGGLQETQYF.

CDR3 amino acids: CASSLFLAGGPRTDTQYF. CDR3 nucleotide sequence: TGTGCCAGCAGCTTATTTCTAGCGGGGGGCCCCCGCACAGATACGCAGTATTTT. J is TRBJ2-3 and V is TRBV13; 11 nucleotides align to TRBD2. The CDR3 is 18 amino acids. CDR1 is PRHDT, CDR2 FYEKMQ, per germline (reference sequence). V lost 2 bases and J lost 1; bases outside the gene matches: 8. The full variable domain, completed using reference TRBV13 and TRBJ2-3, is AAGVIQSPRHLIKEKRETATLKCYPIPRHDTVYWYQQGPGQDPQFLISFYEKMQSDKGSIPDRFSAQQFSDYHSELNMSSLELGDSALYFCASSLFLAGGPRTDTQYFGPGTRLTVL.

The DNA for the CDR3 is TGCGCCAGCAGCTTGGAAGGACATCAGTATCAGCCCCAGCATTTT. Protein sequence: CASSLEGHQYQPQHF. The chain uses TRBV5-1 and TRBJ1-5; TRBD1 is a possible D gene (5 bases). The CDR3 is made up of 15 amino acids. The germline CDR1 and CDR2 sequences are SGHRS and YFSETQ. Trimming took 0 bases from V and 5 from J, leaving 12 bases between them.

V gene TRBV4-2 combines with J gene TRBJ2-1; D may correspond to TRBD1 or TRBD2 (6 bases each). Per germline, CDR1 LGHNA and CDR2 YNFKEQ. CDR3 length: 16 amino acids. The germline V and J ends were trimmed by 0 bases and 10 bases, with 19 bases remaining between them. CDR3 DNA sequence: TGTGCCAGCAGCCAAGAACTAGGGGGGCCCAACCCCGAGCAGTTCTTC. This translates into CASSQELGGPNPEQFF.

Only one count was recorded for this clone. The V gene is TRBV24-1, the J gene TRBJ2-5; 12 bases align to TRBD2. Germline values: CDR1 KGHDR, CDR2 SFDVKD. CDR3 length equals 16 residues. V lost 4 bases to trimming and J lost 0 bases; unmatched junction nucleotides: 2. The CDR3 protein is CATSDWTSGDQETQYF. The DNA of the CDR3 is TGTGCCACCAGTGACTGGACTAGCGGGGACCAAGAGACCCAGTACTTC.

This clone was found once. CDR3 DNA: TGTGCCAGCAGTAATAGGGAACAATTTGAAGCTTTCTTT. This sequence encodes CASSNREQFEAFF. V and J are TRBV28 and TRBJ1-1; D is undetermined. Germline V gene sequence: CDR1 MDHEN, CDR2 SYDVKM. The V gene lost 5 bases and the J gene lost 7 bases, with 14 bases spanning the gap. The CDR3 runs 13 residues.

This clone is medium-sized in the sample. The genes are TRBV4-2 and TRBJ1-5; D possibly corresponds to TRBD1 (5 bases). V dropped 0 bases and J dropped 5 bases, with 11 bases sitting between them. Germline lookup yields CDR1 LGHNA and CDR2 YNFKEQ. The CDR3 spans 15 residues. CDR3 amino acids: CASSQDTGTDQPQHF. The CDR3 DNA follows: TGTGCCAGCAGCCAAGATACTGGGACCGATCAGCCCCAGCATTTT.

V and J are TRBV6-4 and TRBJ2-2; D unclear. This CDR3 has 14 residues. Germline-derived CDR1 and CDR2 are MRHNA and SNTAGT. Between the trimmed V and J ends, which lost 5 bases and 1 base, there was a span of 8 bases. CDR3 protein: CASSNDWNTGELFF. For the CDR3, the DNA is TGTGCCAGCAGTAATGATTGGAACACCGGGGAGCTGTTTTTT.

The gene calls are TRBV18 and TRBJ1-2; D possibly corresponds to TRBD1 (5 bases). This CDR3 has 13 residues. Trimming stripped 2 bases from V and 3 bases from J, with 7 bases between. CDR1 KGHSH and CDR2 LQKENI come from the germline V gene. The CDR3 DNA is TGTGCCAGCTCACCAGGGACGGACTATGGCTACACCTTC. Amino acids: CASSPGTDYGYTF.

The chain is built from TRBV2 and TRBJ2-2, with 11 bases that match TRBD1. The V and J ends lost 7 bases and 6 bases, in that order; junction bases with no gene match: 7. Germline V gene lookup returns CDR1 SNHLY and CDR2 FYNNEI. CDR3 size: 15 residues. This CDR3 reads CASTRTGGISGELFF. The DNA for the CDR3 is TGTGCCAGCACTAGGACAGGGGGCATTTCCGGGGAGCTGTTTTTT.

V and J are TRBV9 and TRBJ2-1; possible D gene TRBD2, 5 bases. Germline CDR1 and CDR2: SGDLS and YYNGEE. The ends were cut back, 1 base at V and 3 bases at J, with 8 bases in the middle. This CDR3 contains 14 residues. CDR3 DNA sequence: TGTGCCAGCAGCGTACGGGAAGTCTACAATGAGCAGTTCTTC. It yields the protein CASSVREVYNEQFF.

The chain uses TRBV29-1 and TRBJ1-1, with no clear D. V lost 2 bases, J lost 0 bases, and 7 bases lay in between. The CDR3 contains 13 residues. The V gene's germline CDR1 is SQVTM and CDR2 ANQGSEA. This CDR3 reads CSVERRLNTEAFF. The DNA for the CDR3 is TGCAGCGTTGAAAGGCGTTTGAACACTGAAGCTTTCTTT.

The chain employs TRBV18 and TRBJ1-5; 10 bases are shared with TRBD1. V trimming: 3 bases; J trimming: 6 bases; junction bases outside the gene matches: 5. Germline V gene data show CDR1 as KGHSH and CDR2 as LQKENI. The CDR3 length is 15 residues. CDR3 protein: CASSPGTGAPQPQHF. The CDR3 DNA sequence: TGTGCCAGCTCACCTGGGACAGGGGCCCCTCAGCCCCAGCATTTT.

The CDR3 loop is CASSQTILYEQYF. The CDR3 region has the DNA TGCGCCAGCAGCCAGACAATACTCTACGAGCAGTACTTC. V and J are TRBV4-1 and TRBJ2-7, with D uncertain. The germline CDR1 and CDR2 sequences are MGHRA and YSYEKL. The CDR3 consists of 13 residues. The ends were cut back, 3 bases at V and 3 bases at J, with 9 bases in the middle.

This clone was observed a handful of times. This chain connects TRBV6-2 or TRBV6-3 to TRBJ1-5; possibly TRBD1 for D (5 bases). Germline values: CDR1 MNHEY, CDR2 SVGEGT. V lost 3 bases to trimming and J lost 1 base, with 13 bases between them. CDR3 length: 16 amino acids. DNA of the CDR3: TGTGCCAGCAGTTATCCCCAGGGTTCAAGCAATCAGCCCCAGCATTTT. Amino acids: CASSYPQGSSNQPQHF.

V and J are TRBV11-1 and TRBJ2-2, with 8 nucleotides matching TRBD2. V shed 5 bases and J 1 base; nucleotides not matched to a gene: 3. This CDR3 has 15 amino acids. CDR1 is SGHAT and CDR2 is FQDESV in the germline V gene (reference sequence). The DNA for the CDR3 is TGTGCCAGCAGCCTCCTAGCGGGGAACACCGGGGAGCTGTTTTTT. It encodes CASSLLAGNTGELFF.

The chain recombines TRBV28 with TRBJ1-2; no clear D gene. CDR3 size: 12 residues. V shed 4 bases and J shed 6 bases, with 9 bases lying between them. CDR1 and CDR2 from the germline V gene are MDHEN and SYDVKM. CDR3 sequence: CASSSVINGYTF. The CDR3 region has the DNA TGTGCCAGCAGTTCAGTAATCAATGGCTACACCTTC.

Here the CDR3 DNA reads TGTGCCAGCAGTTACTCGGTTAGGGACAATGAGCAGTTCTTC. It specifies CASSYSVRDNEQFF. The rearrangement links TRBV6-5 to TRBJ2-1; D remains ambiguous. The CDR3 covers 14 residues. CDR1 is MNHEY, CDR2 SVGAGI, per germline. Trimming pared 0 bases from V and 5 bases from J, leaving 8 bases between.

This chain connects TRBV11-1 to TRBJ2-7; 7 nucleotides line up with TRBD1. CDR3 size: 14 residues. CDR1 is SGHAT, CDR2 FQDESV, per germline (reference sequence). The junction had 4 bases not matched to a gene; V was cut back by 3 bases and J by 2 bases. DNA of the CDR3: TGTGCCAGCAGCTTGAGGGGGCACCCCTACGAGCAGTACTTC. Its protein is CASSLRGHPYEQYF.

CDR3 residues: CASSPPTGTGGTGELFF. The CDR3 bases are TGTGCCAGCTCACCACCGACCGGGACAGGCGGCACCGGGGAGCTGTTTTTT. This rearrangement joins TRBV18 to TRBJ2-2; TRBD1 matches at 8 bases. The CDR3 spans 17 residues. After removal of 0 bases from V and 4 bases from J, the junction contained 7 bases not matched to a gene. CDR1 is KGHSH and CDR2 is LQKENI in the germline V gene.

V usage is TRBV2 and J usage is TRBJ2-1; 8 bases match TRBD2. Per the germline V gene, CDR1 is SNHLY and CDR2 is FYNNEI. J gave up 9 bases and V 1 base, and 5 bases lay outside the gene matches. The CDR3 spans 14 residues. CDR3 nucleotide sequence: TGTGCCAGCAGTGAAGGCGGGGGGCAGTCTGAGCAGTTCTTC. This translates into CASSEGGGQSEQFF.

The chain combines TRBV6-5 with TRBJ2-2, with 7 bases matching TRBD2. Trimming took 0 bases from V and 4 from J; bases not matched to a gene: 5. The CDR3 has 16 residues. The germline gives CDR1 MNHEY, CDR2 SVGAGI. This CDR3 is CASSYSGGTPTGELFF. The DNA for the CDR3 is TGTGCCAGCAGTTACTCGGGAGGGACCCCCACCGGGGAGCTGTTTTTT.

In its sample, this clone was seen once. The genes are TRBV15 and TRBJ1-3; D is perhaps TRBD1 (5 bases). Per germline, CDR1 LNHNV and CDR2 YYDKDF (reference sequence). The CDR3 sequence is 15 residues long. V gave up 0 bases and J gave up 2 bases, with 8 bases separating them. This CDR3 is CATSRDGGTGNTIYF. CDR3 nucleotide sequence: TGTGCCACCAGCAGAGATGGGGGAACTGGAAACACCATATATTTT.